This TCR beta chain was sequenced for a study of blood T cell repertoires in COVID-19. Some clones are missing from TCRdb's copy, which holds only in-frame ones; the method was immunoSEQ multiplex PCR. This table holds fewer than 110,000 clones, 85% found once. V was trimmed by 2 bases and J by 4 bases, leaving 17 bases between them. Germline assignment: CDR1 GTSNPN and CDR2 SVGIG (reference sequence). The CDR3 has 16 amino acids. The sequence was collected from a woman between 65 and 79 years old with active or convalescent COVID-19. This chain uses TRBV30 with TRBJ1-4, with D possibly matching TRBD1 (5 bases). Specimen: peripheral blood. CDR3 protein: CAWSRRTGVSNEKLFF. Written as DNA, the CDR3 is TGTGCCTGGAGTCGCAGGACGGGGGTTAGTAATGAAAAACTGTTTTTT.